The source of this TCR beta chain is a study of regulatory T cells in long-lasting Graves disease. For the study at large: New Graves' disease cases had less than 3 months of antithyroid drugs. General study results and limits: There were preferences for TRBV28, TRBJ1-2 and TRBJ2-5 in persistent disease.

Stated time point: newly diagnosed GD, antithyroid drugs for less than 3 months. Generation of the TCR library employed RNA extracted from PBMCs. This clonotype has more than one count but fewer than ten. Its antigen remains unknown. The V and J ends lost 10 bases and 7 bases, in that order; junction bases with no gene match: 13. The CDR3 is made up of 14 amino acids. From germline, CDR1 is MDHEN and CDR2 SYDVKM. HTBI primers from iRepertoire and Arm-PCR of CDR3 regions yielded the TCR beta libraries. Using its own MiXCR run on the multiplex PCR reads, TCRdb lists one record per CDR3 protein. This table holds 520,000 or so distinct CDR3 sequences, 12% found once. Separately, the same data were catalogued under a study of T cells in Graves' hyperthyroidism and ophthalmopathy.

Sequencing used peripheral blood mononuclear cells (PBMCs), obtained at new diagnosis, from a patient treated with antithyroid drugs. The chain uses TRBV28 and TRBJ2-1; 7 positions match TRBD2. The clonotype originates from a woman aged 25 to 39 with Graves disease. The CDR3 loop is CAMRGRASGNEQFF. The CDR3 region has the DNA TGTGCCATGCGTGGTCGGGCTAGCGGAAATGAGCAGTTCTTC.